The 3 T cell receptor beta chains below all came from one sample that was sequenced in a study of cytomegalovirus exposure and HLA in healthy donors. Some clones are missing from TCRdb's copy, which holds only in-frame ones; the method was immunoSEQ multiplex PCR. The sample lists about 160,000 clones, 75% to 90% occurring once. The material sequenced was PBMCs. These TCRs come from a woman aged 18-30 years in good health and CMV-seronegative.

This clone was detected once. This rearrangement joins TRBV11-2 to TRBJ2-1; TRBD2 aligns across 11 bases. The V gene's germline CDR1 is SGHAT and CDR2 FQNNGV. Trimming at V came to 6 bases and at J to 5 bases, leaving 6 bases not matched to a gene. CDR3 length equals 15 residues. In DNA form, the CDR3 reads TGTGCCAGCAGTCAACTAGCGGGAGCCCACAATGAGCAGTTCTTC. Amino acids: CASSQLAGAHNEQFF.

This clone was seen once. CDR3 loop: CATSGGTDSYNEQFF. The CDR3 nucleotides are TGTGCCACCAGCGGAGGGACAGACTCCTACAATGAGCAGTTCTTC. The V gene is TRBV15, the J gene TRBJ2-1; D perhaps matches TRBD1 (7 bases). This CDR3 region has 15 residues. V lost 5 bases and J 0 bases, leaving 11 bases between the germline ends. CDR1 is LNHNV and CDR2 is YYDKDF in the germline V gene (reference sequence).

This clone was seen a few times. The gene calls are TRBV19 and TRBJ2-4, with 12 bases aligning to TRBD2. This CDR3 is 15 amino acids long. V shed 9 bases and J 5 bases; nucleotides not matched to a gene: 8. CDR1 LNHDA and CDR2 SQIVND come from the germline V gene (reference sequence). CDR3 DNA sequence: TGTGCCAGCGAAGGACTAGCGGGACGGGAAAACATTCAGTACTTC. Residues: CASEGLAGRENIQYF. Drawing the rest from reference TRBV19 and TRBJ2-4, the complete variable domain is DGGITQSPKYLFRKEGQNVTLSCEQNLNHDAMYWYRQDPGQGLRLIYYSQIVNDFQKGDIAEGYSVSREKKESFPLTVTSAQKNPTAFYLCASEGLAGRENIQYFGAGTRLSVL.